The 19 T cell receptor beta chains below were found in one sample sequenced in a study of T-cell reconstitution after alpha-beta-depleted transplantation in children. Unique molecular identifiers were used to barcode this TCRbeta library. Each CDR3 protein is one row after TCRdb ran MiXCR on the PCR reads. The sample carries almost 250,000 distinct CDR3 sequences, around 25% recorded once. This material consisted of PBMCs, taken before TCRalphabeta/CD19-depleted stem cell transplant. All receptors derive from a girl aged 2-9 years with Fanconi anemia, due to receive a stem cell transplant.

A few counts support this clonotype. This chain uses TRBV20-1 with TRBJ2-7, with 8 nucleotides matching TRBD1. V shed 0 bases and J 6 bases; nucleotides not matched to a gene: 10. Germline-derived CDR1 and CDR2 are DFQATT and SNEGSKA (reference sequence). CDR3 size: 15 residues. The CDR3 bases are TGCAGTGCTAGAGATGCTATGGCAGGGGGCGCCGAGCAGTACTTC. Translation: CSARDAMAGGAEQYF.

This clonotype was counted only a few times. The chain recombines TRBV28 with TRBJ2-5; D is uncertain. Germline V CDR1 and CDR2: MDHEN, SYDVKM. Trimming shortened V by 7 bases and J by 1 base, and 13 bases separated the two germline ends. This CDR3 region has 14 residues. The CDR3 bases are TGTGCCAGCACCCTTCGAGCGACCCAAGAGACCCAGTACTTC. Protein sequence: CASTLRATQETQYF.

Concerning this clonotype: With a much larger clone just one base away, this may be a read error. This chain connects TRBV6-1 to TRBJ2-3; tentatively, D is TRBD1 or TRBD2 (5 bases each). The germline CDR1 and CDR2 sequences are MNHNS and SASEGT. This CDR3 has 16 amino acids. Trimming shortened V by 5 bases and J by 11 bases, and 26 bases separated the two germline ends. The CDR3 nucleotides are TGTGCCAGCAGTCTTGGGACCTCTTTTGCGCCGGATGGGCAGTATTTT. Translated: CASSLGTSFAPDGQYF.

The sample holds many counts of this clonotype. This chain joins TRBV20-1 and TRBJ2-7; a weak D match, TRBD1 (6 bases). The germline V and J ends were trimmed by 3 bases and 7 bases, with 16 bases remaining between them. The CDR3 length is 13 residues. Germline loops: CDR1 DFQATT, CDR2 SNEGSKA (reference sequence). CDR3 sequence reads: CSASSGGSWEQYF. CDR3 DNA sequence: TGCAGTGCTAGTAGTGGGGGCAGCTGGGAGCAGTACTTC.

V usage is TRBV18 and J usage is TRBJ2-1; D is possibly TRBD1 (6 bases). This CDR3 region has 15 residues. CDR1 and CDR2 (germline): KGHSH, LQKENI. Trimming pared 2 bases from V and 5 bases from J, leaving 13 bases between. CDR3 loop: CASSPGGEPNNEQFF. DNA for the CDR3: TGTGCCAGCTCACCAGGGGGCGAGCCAAACAATGAGCAGTTCTTC.

This clonotype was detected ten times or more. This chain joins TRBV29-1 and TRBJ1-1; 7 nucleotides align to TRBD1. The J segment lost 2 bases and the V segment lost 4 bases, leaving 7 bases of the junction unmatched. The CDR3 extends over 14 amino acids. Per the germline V gene, CDR1 is SQVTM and CDR2 is ANQGSEA. CDR3 nucleotides: TGCAGCGTTGTTACGGACAGGCTAAACACTGAAGCTTTCTTT. This encodes CSVVTDRLNTEAFF. Based on the CDR3 plus reference TRBV29-1 and TRBJ1-1, the full variable domain is SAVISQKPSRDICQRGTSLTIQCQVDSQVTMMFWYRQQPGQSLTLIATANQGSEATYESGFVIDKFPISRPNLTFSTLTVSNMSPEDSSIYLCSVVTDRLNTEAFFGQGTRLTVV.

V usage is TRBV20-1 and J usage is TRBJ2-1; weak D call: TRBD1 (5 bases). Trimming left V 3 bases short and J 7 bases short, with 10 bases between. Germline lookup yields CDR1 DFQATT and CDR2 SNEGSKA (reference sequence). The CDR3 is made up of 12 amino acids. CDR3 amino acids: CSASLRVNEQFF. The CDR3 bases are TGCAGTGCTAGCCTCAGGGTAAATGAGCAGTTCTTC.

This clonotype has a count of ten or more. This chain joins TRBV20-1 and TRBJ2-3; D unclear. This CDR3 region has 15 residues. CDR1 is DFQATT, CDR2 SNEGSKA, per germline (reference sequence). V lost 2 bases to trimming and J lost 1 base, with 13 bases between them. CDR3 protein: CSARPDLSGTDTQYF. For the CDR3, the DNA is TGCAGTGCTAGACCGGACCTGTCAGGCACAGATACGCAGTATTTT.

The V and J genes are TRBV5-1 and TRBJ1-1; 7 bases line up with TRBD1. Germline-derived CDR1 and CDR2 are SGHRS and YFSETQ. The CDR3 extends over 13 amino acids. V shed 4 bases, J shed 6 bases, and the junction held 6 bases outside the gene matches. The CDR3 reads CASSRDRVAEAFF. The CDR3 region has the DNA TGCGCCAGCAGCCGCGACAGGGTTGCTGAAGCTTTCTTT.

The V and J genes are TRBV18 and TRBJ2-1, with 7 bases aligning to TRBD1. Germline-derived CDR1 and CDR2 are KGHSH and LQKENI. The CDR3 has 12 amino acids. V trimming: 4 bases; J trimming: 9 bases; junction bases outside the gene matches: 3. This CDR3 is CASSQGAGEQFF. CDR3 bases: TGTGCCAGCTCACAGGGGGCGGGTGAGCAGTTCTTC. Looking up the rest from reference TRBV18 and TRBJ2-1 gives the full variable domain: NAGVMQNPRHLVRRRGQEARLRCSPMKGHSHVYWYRQLPEEGLKFMVYLQKENIIDESGMPKERFSAEFPKEGPSILRIQQVVRGDSAAYFCASSQGAGEQFFGPGTRLTVL.

This clonotype has a handful of counts. The chain has TRBV6-5 and TRBJ1-2, with D unresolved. The CDR3 is 18 residues long. Trimming removed 1 base from V and 4 bases from J, with 22 bases in between. Germline V gene data show CDR1 as MNHEY and CDR2 as SVGAGI. The CDR3 DNA follows: TGTGCCAGCAGTTACTGGATGGGTCGAGTAGGACTGAGCTATGGCTACACCTTC. This sequence encodes CASSYWMGRVGLSYGYTF.

The CDR3 DNA reads as TGCAGCTACGCCCCCATTAGCGGGAGGGCTAGTCATGAGCAGTTCTTC. It yields the protein CSYAPISGRASHEQFF. The genes are TRBV29-1 and TRBJ2-1, with TRBD2 identical over 11 bases. Germline V CDR1 and CDR2: SQVTM, ANQGSEA. The CDR3 contains 16 residues. With 8 bases clipped from V and 8 bases from J, the junction kept 17 bases outside the gene matches.

There are many counts of this clonotype. This sequence joins TRBV28 and TRBJ1-1; D unclear. CDR1 and CDR2 (germline): MDHEN, SYDVKM. This CDR3 spans 15 amino acids. Trimming took 3 bases from V and 1 from J, leaving 12 bases between them. Here the CDR3 DNA reads TGTGCCAGCAGTTTGACCACCTCCAGGAACACTGAAGCTTTCTTT. This codes for CASSLTTSRNTEAFF.

This clonotype has at least ten counts. The chain has TRBV29-1 and TRBJ2-1; 10 bases are a match to TRBD2. The V segment lost 1 base and the J segment 10 bases; nucleotides outside the gene matches: 7. Germline V lookup: CDR1 SQVTM, CDR2 ANQGSEA. There are 14 residues in the CDR3. The CDR3 coding sequence is TGCAGCGTTGAAGGTAGCGGGAGGCTGGTGGAGCAGTTCTTC. Translation gives CSVEGSGRLVEQFF.

The gene calls are TRBV6-4 and TRBJ2-7; D unresolved. This CDR3 is 15 amino acids long. Deletions cut 1 base from V and 4 bases from J, with 14 bases between. The germline gives CDR1 MRHNA, CDR2 SNTAGT. The CDR3 nucleotides read TGTGCCAGCAGTGACTACTCTAGGTGTCGGTACGAGCAGTACTTC. Amino acid sequence: CASSDYSRCRYEQYF.

This clonotype was counted a few times. This rearrangement joins TRBV5-1 to TRBJ2-3; 10 nucleotides align to TRBD2. V was clipped by 1 base and J by 4 bases; unmatched bases: 3. Germline V gene sequence: CDR1 SGHRS, CDR2 YFSETQ. This CDR3 comprises 15 residues. CDR3 nucleotide sequence: TGCGCCAGCAGCTTGCTAGCGGGAGCCCCAGATACGCAGTATTTT. Protein product: CASSLLAGAPDTQYF.

This clonotype has at least ten counts. The rearrangement joins TRBV29-1 to TRBJ2-3; D is uncertain. Germline values: CDR1 SQVTM, CDR2 ANQGSEA. CDR3 length: 15 amino acids. V lost 0 bases to trimming and J lost 2 bases, with 12 bases between them. The CDR3 DNA is TGCAGCGTTGAAGATCTCGCAGGCACCACAGATACGCAGTATTTT. This sequence encodes CSVEDLAGTTDTQYF.

V and J are TRBV14 and TRBJ2-7; D remains unclear. The length of the CDR3 is 13 residues. Per the germline V gene, CDR1 is SGHDN and CDR2 is FVKESK. The V and J ends lost 0 bases and 4 bases respectively, with 7 bases between them. The CDR3 protein is CASSQEATYEQYF. The CDR3 DNA follows: TGTGCCAGCAGCCAAGAAGCTACGTACGAGCAGTACTTC.

This clonotype was counted a few times. The V gene is TRBV5-1, the J gene TRBJ2-3; no clear D. Per the germline V gene, CDR1 is SGHRS and CDR2 is YFSETQ. V dropped 0 bases and J dropped 2 bases, with 7 bases sitting between them. The length of the CDR3 is 14 residues. The CDR3: CASSLVGYTDTQYF. The DNA of the CDR3 is TGCGCCAGCAGCTTGGTAGGTTACACAGATACGCAGTATTTT.